Presented here are 30 T cell receptor beta chains from one specimen sequenced in a study of blood T cells in healthy people across ages. A J-beta primer mix and a sample-barcoded 5' primer were used in a second PCR of about 7 to 11 cycles. Using its own MiXCR run on the 5' RACE reads, TCRdb lists one record per CDR3 protein. The sample lists roughly 730,000 distinct CDR3 sequences, 56% occurring once. Sequenced: blood. The receptors here all came from a man aged 40-55 years in good health.

The chain links TRBV27 to TRBJ2-7, with 10 bases aligning to TRBD2. From germline, CDR1 is MNHEY and CDR2 SMNVEV (reference sequence). The CDR3 has 15 residues. With 4 bases clipped from V and 3 bases from J, the junction kept 6 bases outside the gene matches. The CDR3, as DNA: TGTGCCAGCAGTTCTCCTAGCGGGAGCAACTACGAGCAGTACTTC. This encodes CASSSPSGSNYEQYF.

The CDR3 loop reads CASSASFNSPLHF. CDR3 nucleotides: TGTGCCAGCAGTGCCTCATTCAATTCACCCCTCCACTTT. The gene calls are TRBV6-4 and TRBJ1-6, with no clear D. Trimming cost V 4 bases and J 7 bases, with 8 bases left between them. The CDR3 has 13 amino acids. Germline V gives CDR1 MRHNA, CDR2 SNTAGT.

The chain carries TRBV10-3 and TRBJ1-2, with D possibly TRBD1 on 5 matching bases. Germline assignment: CDR1 ENHRY and CDR2 SYGVKD. This CDR3 has 17 amino acids. Trimming pared 1 base from V and 4 bases from J, leaving 19 bases between. The DNA of the CDR3 is TGTGCCATCAGTGAGTTAGGCCCCGCGGCAGGGCGCTATGGCTACACCTTC. Translated: CAISELGPAAGRYGYTF.

V is TRBV29-1 and J is TRBJ1-2; TRBD1 matches at 11 bases. The J segment lost 7 bases and the V segment lost 7 bases, leaving 8 bases of the junction unmatched. Germline V gives CDR1 SQVTM, CDR2 ANQGSEA. This CDR3 has 13 amino acids. The CDR3 here is CSAQGQGELGYTF. In DNA form, the CDR3 reads TGCAGCGCCCAGGGACAGGGGGAGCTTGGCTACACCTTC.

This chain joins TRBV5-5 and TRBJ2-2, with 7 bases matching TRBD2. V lost 4 bases to trimming and J lost 4 bases; unmatched junction nucleotides: 10. This CDR3 contains 16 residues. Germline V gene data show CDR1 as SGHKS and CDR2 as YYEKEE (reference sequence). The CDR3 DNA reads as TGTGCCAGCAGCCCCCTGCGCGGGAGTGGCACCGGGGAGCTGTTTTTT. Translating gives CASSPLRGSGTGELFF.

The chain links TRBV7-9 to TRBJ1-3; TRBD1 is a possible D gene (6 bases). The CDR3 runs to 14 residues. V dropped 5 bases and J dropped 4 bases, with 12 bases sitting between them. Germline V gene data show CDR1 as SEHNR and CDR2 as FQNEAQ (reference sequence). This CDR3 is CASSIGTQGNTIYF. The DNA of the CDR3 is TGTGCCAGCAGCATCGGGACACAGGGAAACACCATATATTTT.

V is TRBV29-1 and J is TRBJ2-7; 10 nucleotides align to TRBD2. This CDR3 has 12 amino acids. CDR1 is SQVTM and CDR2 is ANQGSEA in the germline V gene. Germline trimming cut 7 bases from V and 7 bases from J; bases unmatched to any gene: 7. The chain's CDR3 is CSDLAGVDEQYF. CDR3 sequence (DNA): TGCAGCGATCTAGCGGGGGTGGATGAGCAGTACTTC.

This clonotype came up many times. The chain combines TRBV10-3 with TRBJ2-7, with D perhaps TRBD2 (6 bases). Germline values: CDR1 ENHRY, CDR2 SYGVKD. Deletions cut 3 bases from V and 0 bases from J, with 24 bases between. This CDR3 is 19 amino acids long. The CDR3 bases are TGTGCCATCAGTGAAAATATGCTGGCGGGAACAAAAAACTCCTACGAGCAGTACTTC. Amino acid sequence: CAISENMLAGTKNSYEQYF.

The chain couples TRBV5-1 to TRBJ2-1; weak D call: TRBD1 (5 bases). The J call may be wrong; the DNA end is better matched by TRBJ2-7. The CDR3 is made up of 15 amino acids. CDR1 is SGHRS, CDR2 YFSETQ, per germline. CDR3 coding DNA: TGCGCCAGCAGCTTGGCTGCAGGGTCCGTCAATGAGCAGTACTTC. This gives the protein CASSLAAGSVNEQYF.

The V gene is TRBV7-2, the J gene TRBJ2-1; TRBD2 might be the D (7 bases). This CDR3 comprises 16 residues. The V and J ends lost 0 bases and 8 bases respectively, with 17 bases between them. CDR1 SGHTA and CDR2 FQGNSA come from the germline V gene. In DNA form, the CDR3 reads TGTGCCAGCAGCTTAGCGTATAAGGGGAGGGGGGATGAGCAGTTCTTC. Translating gives CASSLAYKGRGDEQFF.

This clonotype was picked up a small number of times. This chain connects TRBV7-2 to TRBJ2-1; D may match TRBD1 or TRBD2 (5 bases each). The length of the CDR3 is 18 residues. The ends were cut back, 3 bases at V and 1 base at J, with 19 bases in the middle. The germline gives CDR1 SGHTA, CDR2 FQGNSA. The CDR3 reads CASSFRGSVGRSYNEQFF. In nucleotides, the CDR3 is TGTGCCAGCAGCTTTCGGGGATCGGTGGGACGGTCCTACAATGAGCAGTTCTTC. Looking up the rest from reference TRBV7-2 and TRBJ2-1 gives the full variable domain: GAGVSQSPSNKVTEKGKDVELRCDPISGHTALYWYRQSLGQGLEFLIYFQGNSAPDKSGLPSDRFSAERTGGSVSTLTIQRTQQEDSAVYLCASSFRGSVGRSYNEQFFGPGTRLTVL.

This clonotype occurred many times. The gene calls are TRBV9 and TRBJ2-1; 7 bases map to TRBD1. The V gene end was trimmed by 5 bases and the J gene end by 4 bases; junction bases not matched to a gene: 6. Looked up from germline, CDR1 is SGDLS and CDR2 is YYNGEE. This CDR3 has 14 amino acids. The CDR3 DNA sequence: TGTGCCAGCAGTCCTGGGACAGTTTACAATGAGCAGTTCTTC. This gives the protein CASSPGTVYNEQFF. Full variable domain (missing parts from reference TRBV9 and TRBJ2-1): DSGVTQTPKHLITATGQRVTLRCSPRSGDLSVYWYQQSLDQGLQFLIQYYNGEERAKGNILERFSAQQFPDLHSELNLSSLELGDSALYFCASSPGTVYNEQFFGPGTRLTVL.

The gene calls are TRBV5-1 and TRBJ1-2, with D perhaps TRBD1 (5 bases). The V end was cut by 4 bases, the J end by 2 bases, with 12 bases between. Germline V CDR1 and CDR2: SGHRS, YFSETQ. The CDR3 runs to 14 residues. CDR3 sequence: CASSTDGANYGYTF. CDR3 sequence (DNA): TGCGCCAGCAGCACGGACGGGGCAAACTATGGCTACACCTTC.

The gene calls are TRBV20-1 and TRBJ1-6; TRBD1 is a possible D gene (6 bases). CDR3 length: 16 residues. Germline-derived CDR1 and CDR2 are DFQATT and SNEGSKA (reference sequence). V lost 2 bases to trimming and J lost 0 bases, with 11 bases between them. The CDR3 region is CSARISGVSYNSPLHF. The CDR3 DNA follows: TGCAGTGCTAGAATTTCAGGGGTCTCCTATAATTCACCCCTCCACTTT.

The V gene is TRBV12-3 or TRBV12-4, the J gene TRBJ2-5, with a weak D call TRBD1 (5 bases). CDR3 length: 15 amino acids. V was trimmed by 7 bases and J by 4 bases, leaving 19 bases between them. The chain's CDR3 is CASTKQDPRRETQYF. The CDR3 nucleotides read TGTGCCAGCACGAAACAGGACCCCCGGCGAGAGACCCAGTACTTC.

Notes on this clonotype: A read error is possible here, since a much larger clone lies one base away. This chain connects TRBV28 to TRBJ2-7; 7 nucleotides agree with TRBD2. The CDR3 is 16 amino acids. CDR1 MDHEN and CDR2 SYDVKM come from the germline V gene. DNA for the CDR3: TGTGCCTGCAGGCCTACTGGGGTAGCGGGCGCCTACGAGCAGTACTTC. It encodes CACRPTGVAGAYEQYF.

The chain combines TRBV10-3 with TRBJ2-7; tentative D call: TRBD2 (6 bases). CDR3 length: 15 residues. V lost 6 bases to trimming and J lost 3 bases, with 18 bases between them. Germline V gene lookup returns CDR1 ENHRY and CDR2 SYGVKD. This CDR3 reads CAISSAGQGLYEQYF. CDR3 bases: TGTGCCATCAGCTCCGCAGGTCAGGGACTCTACGAGCAGTACTTC.

The chain is built from TRBV14 and TRBJ1-1; D uncertain. The CDR3 is 14 amino acids. From germline, CDR1 is SGHDN and CDR2 FVKESK. V lost 4 bases and J lost 1, with 10 bases in between. In DNA form, the CDR3 reads TGTGCCAGCAGCCCAAGAACCAGGAACACTGAAGCTTTCTTT. Its protein is CASSPRTRNTEAFF.

As to this clonotype: A read error is possible here, since a much larger clone lies one base away. The chain recombines TRBV28 with TRBJ2-5; 10 bases agree with TRBD1. Germline V gene data show CDR1 as MDHEN and CDR2 as SYDVKM. V lost 7 bases to trimming and J lost 5 bases; unmatched junction nucleotides: 10. The CDR3 totals 15 residues. CDR3 sequence reads: CASTLGQGFDETQYF. CDR3 sequence (DNA): TGTGCCAGCACCTTGGGACAGGGGTTCGATGAGACCCAGTACTTC.

This clonotype was counted a few times. The chain carries TRBV20-1 and TRBJ2-1, with TRBD1 as a possible D gene (6 bases). The DNA end is a closer match to TRBJ2-7, so the J assignment may be wrong. This CDR3 contains 16 residues. Germline assignment: CDR1 DFQATT and CDR2 SNEGSKA (reference sequence). CDR3 residues: CSARDAGASLYNEQYF. DNA for the CDR3: TGCAGTGCTAGAGATGCAGGGGCCTCCCTTTACAATGAGCAGTACTTC.

The rearrangement uses TRBV6-2 or TRBV6-3 and TRBJ2-7, with 9 bases lining up with TRBD2. Trimming took 6 bases from V and 1 from J; bases not matched to a gene: 7. Germline CDR1 MNHEY, CDR2 SVGEGT. The CDR3 is made up of 15 amino acids. The CDR3: CASRNSGSPSYEQYF. The CDR3 nucleotides read TGTGCCAGCAGAAATAGCGGGAGCCCTTCCTACGAGCAGTACTTC.

This clonotype has just a few counts. CDR3 amino acids: CASSSAGRIEQYF. CDR3 nucleotide sequence: TGTGCCAGCAGTTCGGCAGGGAGGATCGAGCAGTACTTC. V usage is TRBV12-3 or TRBV12-4 and J usage is TRBJ2-7, with D possibly TRBD2 on 6 matching bases. The CDR3 runs to 13 residues. V shed 4 bases and J shed 6 bases, with 13 bases lying between them.

In this sample, this clonotype turned up once. The gene calls are TRBV5-1 and TRBJ2-5; possibly TRBD2 for D (6 bases). Deletions cut 0 bases from V and 5 bases from J, with 17 bases between. The CDR3 is made up of 16 amino acids. CDR1 and CDR2 from the germline V gene are SGHRS and YFSETQ. The DNA for the CDR3 is TGCGCCAGCAGCTTGGGTCAGTGGCCGGGGGAGGAGACCCAGTACTTC. Its translation is CASSLGQWPGEETQYF.

This clonotype was seen a handful of times. V and J are TRBV12-3 or TRBV12-4 and TRBJ2-7; D might be TRBD1 (5 bases). This CDR3 region has 16 residues. The V end was cut by 2 bases, the J end by 2 bases, with 16 bases between. In nucleotides, the CDR3 is TGTGCCAGCAGTTTATGGCAGGGCCCCCTCGCCTACGAGCAGTACTTC. The encoded protein is CASSLWQGPLAYEQYF.

This chain joins TRBV7-8 and TRBJ1-2; 8 bases are shared with TRBD1. V shed 5 bases and J 5 bases; nucleotides not matched to a gene: 10. Germline-derived CDR1 and CDR2 are SGHVS and FQNEAQ. The CDR3 loop spans 15 amino acids. CDR3 region: CASSPYTQGAYGYTF. In nucleotides, the CDR3 is TGTGCCAGCAGCCCATATACCCAGGGGGCATATGGCTACACCTTC.

The chain couples TRBV9 to TRBJ1-1, with a tentative D call TRBD1 (5 bases). V was pared by 3 bases and J by 0 bases, with 12 bases between. The CDR3 loop spans 15 amino acids. CDR1 is SGDLS, CDR2 YYNGEE, per germline. CDR3 DNA sequence: TGTGCCAGCAGCGCGTCAGGGTTTTTGAACACTGAAGCTTTCTTT. This gives the protein CASSASGFLNTEAFF.

At least ten counts were recorded for this clonotype. The CDR3 nucleotides are TGTGCCAGCAGCGGGGGCACAGATACGCAGTATTTT. Residues: CASSGGTDTQYF. The chain joins TRBV28 to TRBJ2-3, with D possibly matching TRBD2 (5 bases). Trimming shortened V by 6 bases and J by 1 base, and 5 bases separated the two germline ends. The CDR3 has 12 residues. The germline V gene has CDR1 MDHEN and CDR2 SYDVKM.

This clonotype has a handful of counts. V and J are TRBV14 and TRBJ2-1; D may be TRBD2 (5 bases). V was shortened by 2 bases and J by 0 bases, with 8 bases between the two germline ends. Germline lookup yields CDR1 SGHDN and CDR2 FVKESK. CDR3 size: 15 residues. CDR3 sequence (DNA): TGTGCCAGCAGCCAACGGAGGAACTCCTACAATGAGCAGTTCTTC. This gives the protein CASSQRRNSYNEQFF.

The chain links TRBV7-2 to TRBJ2-5; perhaps TRBD1 as D (6 bases). CDR1 and CDR2 from the germline V gene are SGHTA and FQGNSA. This CDR3 is built from 16 residues. Trimming pared 5 bases from V and 11 bases from J, leaving 27 bases between. This CDR3 reads CASSPRGGVALWEQYF. For the CDR3, the DNA is TGTGCCAGCAGCCCGCGAGGGGGAGTGGCGCTCTGGGAGCAGTACTTC.

The chain links TRBV12-3 or TRBV12-4 to TRBJ2-7; 7 bases map to TRBD1. V was pared by 1 base and J by 2 bases, with 11 bases of the junction left unmatched. The CDR3 spans 17 residues. CDR3 region: CASSLVRSQGETYEQYF. The CDR3 DNA sequence: TGTGCCAGCAGTTTAGTAAGGTCGCAGGGGGAAACCTACGAGCAGTACTTC.